This T cell receptor beta chain was sequenced during a study of technical replicates of blood from a few donors. Measured with immunoSEQ multiplex PCR; TCRdb has only the in-frame clones, and not every one. Of approximately 76,000 clones in the sample, 97% were seen once. This clone is a singleton in its sample. Germline CDR1 and CDR2: MDHEN and SYDVKM. The V end lost 6 bases, the J end lost 2 bases, and 17 bases lay between the germline ends. The CDR3 totals 15 residues. The sample comprised T cells isolated from PBMCs. This receptor was obtained from a human donor in good health. V and J are TRBV28 and TRBJ2-7, with D perhaps TRBD2 (5 bases). The CDR3 nucleotides read TGTGCCAGCAGCCCTCACGGCGGGTTACCCTACGAGCAGTACTTC. Translating it yields CASSPHGGLPYEQYF.